A selection of T cell receptor beta chains follows, all from one sample in a study of cytomegalovirus exposure and HLA in healthy donors. This table comes from immunoSEQ multiplex PCR, and its TCRdb copy is limited to in-frame clones, with some not included. There are 200,000 or so clones in the sample; over 65% occur only once, and 0.6% to 0.7% lies in the top ten. Sequencing was carried out using PBMCs. These TCRs come from a man younger than 30 in good health and CMV-seronegative. Both conserved end residues are part of each CDR3. D genes are given only for firm matches. Rows may omit the clone size; those that give it use once, few, many or a size class.

>TRBD1|TRBV5-1|.|TRBJ1-1
CASSPVTGENTEAFF
TGCGCCAGCAGCCCTGTAACAGGGGAGAACACTGAAGCTTTCTTT
>TRBD2|TRBV28|few|TRBJ2-2
CASSSPLAGGRTGELFF
TGTGCCAGCAGTTCCCCACTAGCGGGGGGGCGGACCGGGGAGCTGTTTTTT
>TRBD2|TRBV25-1|.|TRBJ2-7
CASRVSSGSYEQYF
TGTGCCAGCAGAGTGTCTAGCGGATCCTACGAGCAGTACTTC
>.|TRBV15|.|TRBJ2-7
CATSRGLAYEQYF
TGTGCCACCAGCAGAGGACTAGCCTACGAGCAGTACTTC
>.|TRBV20-1|.|TRBJ2-1
CSARYYNEQFF
TGCAGTGCTAGATACTACAATGAGCAGTTCTTC
>TRBD1|TRBV10-2|.|TRBJ1-3
CASSGPDRDSGNTIYF
TGCGCCAGCAGTGGCCCCGACAGGGACTCTGGAAACACCATATATTTT
>.|TRBV5-1|few|TRBJ2-1
CASSLSSYNEQFF
TGCGCCAGCAGCCTCTCCTCCTACAATGAGCAGTTCTTC
>.|TRBV9|.|TRBJ2-7
CASSEGFYSEQYF
TGTGCCAGCAGCGAGGGGTTTTATAGCGAGCAGTACTTC
>.|TRBV2|.|TRBJ1-1
CASRGVRNTEAFF
TGTGCCAGTCGGGGGGTGAGGAACACTGAAGCTTTCTTT
>.|TRBV14|.|TRBJ2-7
CASSQVAVTYEQYF
TGTGCCAGCAGCCAAGTGGCGGTCACCTACGAGCAGTACTTC
>TRBD1|TRBV5-1|.|TRBJ2-7
CASSFADRVGDEQYF
TGCGCCAGCAGCTTCGCGGACAGGGTGGGCGACGAGCAGTACTTC
>.|TRBV7-6|.|TRBJ1-1
CASSLETGNTEAFF
TGTGCCAGCAGCTTAGAGACAGGGAACACTGAAGCTTTCTTT
>TRBD1|TRBV15|.|TRBJ2-7
CATSKGTGSGEQYF
TGTGCCACCAGCAAAGGGACAGGGAGCGGCGAGCAGTACTTC
>.|TRBV6-5|.|TRBJ1-5
CASSYSTRLGQPQHF
TGTGCCAGCAGTTACTCGACTCGTCTCGGCCAGCCCCAGCATTTT
>.|TRBV7-2|.|TRBJ1-2
CATGETNYGYTF
TGTGCCACCGGGGAAACTAACTATGGCTACACCTTC
>.|TRBV11-3|.|TRBJ2-1
CASSLGRIAGEQFF
TGTGCCAGCAGCTTAGGCCGAATAGCCGGTGAGCAGTTCTTC
>TRBD1|TRBV28|.|TRBJ1-3
CASSKLPGQGMNTIYF
TGTGCCAGCAGCAAACTACCGGGACAGGGGATGAACACCATATATTTT
>TRBD2|TRBV28|.|TRBJ2-3
CASSPTRRGGTDTQYF
TGTGCCAGCAGTCCCACCCGGCGGGGGGGGACAGATACGCAGTATTTT
>TRBD1|TRBV27|.|TRBJ2-2
CASTLTLGAGGWTGELFF
TGTGCCAGCACCCTAACACTGGGGGCAGGGGGATGGACCGGGGAGCTGTTTTTT
>TRBD2|TRBV28|few|TRBJ2-7
CASTNPLAGIYEQYF
TGTGCCAGCACTAACCCACTAGCGGGAATCTACGAGCAGTACTTC
>.|TRBV5-4|.|TRBJ1-1
CASSLARVGGTEAFF
TGTGCCAGCAGCTTGGCTCGGGTGGGGGGCACTGAAGCTTTCTTT